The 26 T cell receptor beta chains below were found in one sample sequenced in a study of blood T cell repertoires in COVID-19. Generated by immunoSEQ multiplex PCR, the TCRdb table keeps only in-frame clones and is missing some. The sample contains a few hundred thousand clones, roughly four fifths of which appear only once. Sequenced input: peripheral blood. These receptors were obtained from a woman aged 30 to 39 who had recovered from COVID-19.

CDR3 bases: TGTGCCAGCAGTGAATTACTAGCGGGGGCCAGCACAGATACGCAGTATTTT. Protein product: CASSELLAGASTDTQYF. This sequence joins TRBV2 and TRBJ2-3; TRBD2 matches at 11 bases. Trimming cost V 2 bases and J 0 bases; bases outside gene matches: 4. Per germline, CDR1 SNHLY and CDR2 FYNNEI. The CDR3 contains 17 residues. Using reference TRBV2 and TRBJ2-3 for the parts outside the CDR3, the full variable domain is EPEVTQTPSHQVTQMGQEVILRCVPISNHLYFYWYRQILGQKVEFLVSFYNNEISEKSEIFDDQFSVERPDGSNFTLKIRSTKLEDSAMYFCASSELLAGASTDTQYFGPGTRLTVL.

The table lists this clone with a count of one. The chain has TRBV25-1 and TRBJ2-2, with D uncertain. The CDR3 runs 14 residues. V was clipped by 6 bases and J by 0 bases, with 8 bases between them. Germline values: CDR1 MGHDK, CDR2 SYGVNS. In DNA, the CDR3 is TGTGCCAGCAGATCTCAGGCGAACACCGGGGAGCTGTTTTTT. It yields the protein CASRSQANTGELFF.

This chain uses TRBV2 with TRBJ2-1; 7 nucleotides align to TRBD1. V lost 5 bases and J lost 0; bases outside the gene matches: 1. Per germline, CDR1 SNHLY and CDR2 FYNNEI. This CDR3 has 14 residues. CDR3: CASSRDSSYNEQFF. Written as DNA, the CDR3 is TGTGCCAGCAGTCGGGACAGCTCCTACAATGAGCAGTTCTTC.

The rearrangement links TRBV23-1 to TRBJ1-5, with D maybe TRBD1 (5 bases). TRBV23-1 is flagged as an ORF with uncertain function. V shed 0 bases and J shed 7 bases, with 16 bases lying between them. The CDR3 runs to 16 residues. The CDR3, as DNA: TGCGCCAGCAGTCAATCGGGGGGAATTGGGTTGCAGCCCCAGCATTTT. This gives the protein CASSQSGGIGLQPQHF.

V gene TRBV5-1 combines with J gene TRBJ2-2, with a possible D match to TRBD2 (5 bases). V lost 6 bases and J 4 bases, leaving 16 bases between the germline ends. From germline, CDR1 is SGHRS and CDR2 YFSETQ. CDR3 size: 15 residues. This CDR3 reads CASKPFTEATGELFF. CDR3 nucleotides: TGCGCCAGCAAACCCTTTACGGAGGCCACCGGGGAGCTGTTTTTT.

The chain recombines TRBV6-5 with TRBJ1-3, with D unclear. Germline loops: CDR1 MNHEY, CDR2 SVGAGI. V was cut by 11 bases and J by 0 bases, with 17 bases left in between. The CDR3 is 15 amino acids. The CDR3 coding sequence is TGTGCCTCCCGGGTAAGGGAGAGCTCTGGAAACACCATATATTTT. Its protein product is CASRVRESSGNTIYF.

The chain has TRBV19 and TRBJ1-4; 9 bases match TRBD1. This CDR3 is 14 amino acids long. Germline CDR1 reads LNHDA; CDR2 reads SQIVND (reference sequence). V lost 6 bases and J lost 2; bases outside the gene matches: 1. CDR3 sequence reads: CASRDRGTNEKLFF. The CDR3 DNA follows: TGTGCCAGTAGGGACAGGGGCACTAATGAAAAACTGTTTTTT.

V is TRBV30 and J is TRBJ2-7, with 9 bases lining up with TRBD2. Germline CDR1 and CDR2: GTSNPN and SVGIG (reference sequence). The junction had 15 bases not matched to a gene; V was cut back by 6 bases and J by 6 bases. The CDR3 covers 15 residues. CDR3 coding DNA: TGTGCCTGCCCCTCCTCTTTAGCGGGAGAGTTCGAGCAGTACTTC. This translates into CACPSSLAGEFEQYF.

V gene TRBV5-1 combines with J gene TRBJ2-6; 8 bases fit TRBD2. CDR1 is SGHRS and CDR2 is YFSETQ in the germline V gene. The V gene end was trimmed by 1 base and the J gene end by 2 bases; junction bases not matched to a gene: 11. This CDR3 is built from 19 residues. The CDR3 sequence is CASSLRGSAGGAGANVLTF. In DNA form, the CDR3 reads TGCGCCAGCAGCTTGAGGGGATCGGCGGGAGGAGCTGGGGCCAACGTCCTGACTTTC.

CDR3 loop: CASSSEYRFTTGELFF. As DNA, the CDR3 is TGTGCCAGCAGCTCGGAGTACAGGTTCACGACCGGGGAGCTGTTTTTT. J is TRBJ2-2 and V is TRBV11-2; possible D gene TRBD1, 5 bases. CDR1 SGHAT and CDR2 FQNNGV come from the germline V gene. The CDR3 spans 16 residues. V lost 4 bases to trimming and J lost 5 bases, with 17 bases between them.

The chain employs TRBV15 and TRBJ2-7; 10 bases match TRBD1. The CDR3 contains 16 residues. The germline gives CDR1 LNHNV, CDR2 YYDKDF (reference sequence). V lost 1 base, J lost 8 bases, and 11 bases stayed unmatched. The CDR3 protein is CATSRATGGAALKQYF. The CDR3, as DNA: TGTGCCACCAGCAGAGCGACAGGGGGCGCGGCTTTGAAGCAGTACTTC.

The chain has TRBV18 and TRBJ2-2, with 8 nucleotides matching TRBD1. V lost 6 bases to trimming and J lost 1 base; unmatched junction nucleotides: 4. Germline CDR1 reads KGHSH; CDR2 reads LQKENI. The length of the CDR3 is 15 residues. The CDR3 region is CASSKTGVNTGELFF. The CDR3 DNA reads TGTGCCAGCTCGAAGACAGGGGTGAACACCGGGGAGCTGTTTTTT. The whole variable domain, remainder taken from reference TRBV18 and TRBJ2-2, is NAGVMQNPRHLVRRRGQEARLRCSPMKGHSHVYWYRQLPEEGLKFMVYLQKENIIDESGMPKERFSAEFPKEGPSILRIQQVVRGDSAAYFCASSKTGVNTGELFFGEGSRLTVL.

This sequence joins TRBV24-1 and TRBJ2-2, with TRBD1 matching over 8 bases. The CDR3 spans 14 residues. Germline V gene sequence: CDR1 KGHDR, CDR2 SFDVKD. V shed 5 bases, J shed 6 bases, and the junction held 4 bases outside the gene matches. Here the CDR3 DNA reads TGTGCCACCAGTGGTACAGGGGGGTCCGGGGAGCTGTTTTTT. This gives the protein CATSGTGGSGELFF.

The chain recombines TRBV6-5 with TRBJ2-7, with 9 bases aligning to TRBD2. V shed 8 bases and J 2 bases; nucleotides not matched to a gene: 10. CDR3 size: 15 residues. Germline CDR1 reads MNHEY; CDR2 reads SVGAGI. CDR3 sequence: CASFGRGREAYEQYF. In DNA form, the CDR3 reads TGTGCCAGCTTCGGGCGCGGGAGGGAGGCCTACGAGCAGTACTTC.

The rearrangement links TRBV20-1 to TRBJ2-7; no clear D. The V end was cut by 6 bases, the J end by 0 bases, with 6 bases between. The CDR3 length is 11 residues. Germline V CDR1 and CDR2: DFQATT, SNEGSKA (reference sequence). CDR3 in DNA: TGCAGTGCAGAGGTCTCCTACGAGCAGTACTTC. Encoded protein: CSAEVSYEQYF.

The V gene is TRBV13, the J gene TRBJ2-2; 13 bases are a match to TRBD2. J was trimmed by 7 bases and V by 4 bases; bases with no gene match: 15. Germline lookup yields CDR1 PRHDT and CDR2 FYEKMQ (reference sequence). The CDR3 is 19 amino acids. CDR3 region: CASSSQLAGGPSTGGELFF. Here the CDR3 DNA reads TGTGCCAGCAGCTCCCAACTAGCGGGAGGGCCCTCGACGGGCGGGGAGCTGTTTTTT.

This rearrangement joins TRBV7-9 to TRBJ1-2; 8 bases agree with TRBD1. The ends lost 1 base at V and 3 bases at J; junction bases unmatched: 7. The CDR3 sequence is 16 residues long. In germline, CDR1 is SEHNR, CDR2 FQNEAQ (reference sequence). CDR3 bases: TGTGCCAGCAGCTTAGAGGCACCAGGGGGCGACTATGGCTACACCTTC. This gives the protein CASSLEAPGGDYGYTF.

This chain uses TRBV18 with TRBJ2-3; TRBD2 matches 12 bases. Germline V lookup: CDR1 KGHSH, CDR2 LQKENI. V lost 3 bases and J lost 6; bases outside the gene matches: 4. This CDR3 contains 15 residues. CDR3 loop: CASSPWTSGVDTQYF. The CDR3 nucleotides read TGTGCCAGCTCACCTTGGACTAGCGGGGTCGATACGCAGTATTTT.

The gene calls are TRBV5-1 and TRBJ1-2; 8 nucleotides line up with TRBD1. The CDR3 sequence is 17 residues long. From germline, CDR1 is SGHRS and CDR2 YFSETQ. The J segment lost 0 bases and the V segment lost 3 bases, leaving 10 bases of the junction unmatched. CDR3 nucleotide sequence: TGCGCCAGCAGCTATGGGACAGGTCTCATTTCTAACTATGGCTACACCTTC. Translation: CASSYGTGLISNYGYTF. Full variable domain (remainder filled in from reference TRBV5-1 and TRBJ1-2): KAGVTQTPRYLIKTRGQQVTLSCSPISGHRSVSWYQQTPGQGLQFLFEYFSETQRNKGNFPGRFSGRQFSNSRSEMNVSTLELGDSALYLCASSYGTGLISNYGYTFGSGTRLTVV.

In nucleotides, the CDR3 is TGTGCCAGCTCACCACAACCTCAGGGTCAGGACGAGCAGTACTTC. It specifies CASSPQPQGQDEQYF. The chain recombines TRBV18 with TRBJ2-7; perhaps TRBD1 as D (5 bases). Trimming removed 1 base at V and 5 bases at J, with 15 bases between. This CDR3 contains 15 residues. In germline, CDR1 is KGHSH, CDR2 LQKENI.

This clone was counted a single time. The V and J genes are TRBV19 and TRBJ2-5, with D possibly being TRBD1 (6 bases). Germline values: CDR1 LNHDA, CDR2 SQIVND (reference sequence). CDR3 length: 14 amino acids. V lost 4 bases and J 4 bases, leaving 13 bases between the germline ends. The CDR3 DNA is TGTGCCAGTAGTAGTACAGGGAACGGAGAGACCCAGTACTTC. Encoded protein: CASSSTGNGETQYF.

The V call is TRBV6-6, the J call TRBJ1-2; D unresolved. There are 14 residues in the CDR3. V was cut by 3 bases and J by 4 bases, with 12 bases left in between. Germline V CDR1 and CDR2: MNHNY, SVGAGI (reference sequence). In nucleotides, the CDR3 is TGTGCCAGCAGTTATTATGAGAGTACCTATGGCTACACCTTC. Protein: CASSYYESTYGYTF.

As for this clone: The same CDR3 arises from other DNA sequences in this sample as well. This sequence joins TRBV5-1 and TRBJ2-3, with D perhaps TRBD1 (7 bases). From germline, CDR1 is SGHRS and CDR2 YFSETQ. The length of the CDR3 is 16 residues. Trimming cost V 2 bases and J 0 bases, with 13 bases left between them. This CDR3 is CASSFSGGLSTDTQYF. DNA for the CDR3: TGCGCCAGCAGCTTCTCAGGGGGGTTAAGCACAGATACGCAGTATTTT.

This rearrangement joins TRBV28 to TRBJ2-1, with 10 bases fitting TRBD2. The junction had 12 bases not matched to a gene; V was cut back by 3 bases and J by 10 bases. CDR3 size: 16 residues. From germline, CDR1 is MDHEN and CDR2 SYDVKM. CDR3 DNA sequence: TGTGCCAGCAGTTTTCCCGGACTAGCGGCTCGATTGGAGCAGTTCTTC. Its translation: CASSFPGLAARLEQFF.

The CDR3 region is CASILSGQGDSPLHF. The CDR3 DNA is TGTGCCAGCATACTTTCGGGACAGGGCGATTCACCCCTCCACTTT. The chain links TRBV27 to TRBJ1-6; 9 bases agree with TRBD1. This CDR3 spans 15 amino acids. The germline CDR1 and CDR2 sequences are MNHEY and SMNVEV (reference sequence). Losses at the gene ends were 7 bases for V and 8 bases for J; bases not matched to a gene: 9.

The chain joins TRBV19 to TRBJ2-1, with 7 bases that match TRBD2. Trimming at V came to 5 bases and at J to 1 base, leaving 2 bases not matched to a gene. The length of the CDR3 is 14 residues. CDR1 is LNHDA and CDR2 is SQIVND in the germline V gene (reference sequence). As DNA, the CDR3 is TGTGCCAGTAGTCGGGGGGTTTCCTACAATGAGCAGTTCTTC. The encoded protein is CASSRGVSYNEQFF.